The sequence of this T cell receptor beta chain was determined in a study of T-cell memory formation after mild COVID-19. Study as a whole: TCR clusters were mostly confined to one donor each.

TCRdb independently ran MiXCR on the 5' RACE reads; one entry per CDR3 protein. Among under 650,000 distinct CDR3 sequences, about 20% were seen once, and the ten largest hold 12%. V lost 5 bases to trimming and J lost 8 bases; unmatched junction nucleotides: 4. CDR3 length: 11 amino acids. Per the germline V gene, CDR1 is SQVTM and CDR2 is ANQGSEA. The chain combines TRBV29-1 with TRBJ1-2, with 8 bases identical to TRBD1. Sequenced input: PBMCs or a T cell subset sorted from them (not recorded which). This sequence was found in an adult woman who had mild COVID-19 (a few samples of this study predate the infection). Cell type and time point are not known. The CDR3 nucleotides are TGCAGCGTTCCTGACAGGGGCGGCTACACCTTC. Translated, it gives CSVPDRGGYTF.